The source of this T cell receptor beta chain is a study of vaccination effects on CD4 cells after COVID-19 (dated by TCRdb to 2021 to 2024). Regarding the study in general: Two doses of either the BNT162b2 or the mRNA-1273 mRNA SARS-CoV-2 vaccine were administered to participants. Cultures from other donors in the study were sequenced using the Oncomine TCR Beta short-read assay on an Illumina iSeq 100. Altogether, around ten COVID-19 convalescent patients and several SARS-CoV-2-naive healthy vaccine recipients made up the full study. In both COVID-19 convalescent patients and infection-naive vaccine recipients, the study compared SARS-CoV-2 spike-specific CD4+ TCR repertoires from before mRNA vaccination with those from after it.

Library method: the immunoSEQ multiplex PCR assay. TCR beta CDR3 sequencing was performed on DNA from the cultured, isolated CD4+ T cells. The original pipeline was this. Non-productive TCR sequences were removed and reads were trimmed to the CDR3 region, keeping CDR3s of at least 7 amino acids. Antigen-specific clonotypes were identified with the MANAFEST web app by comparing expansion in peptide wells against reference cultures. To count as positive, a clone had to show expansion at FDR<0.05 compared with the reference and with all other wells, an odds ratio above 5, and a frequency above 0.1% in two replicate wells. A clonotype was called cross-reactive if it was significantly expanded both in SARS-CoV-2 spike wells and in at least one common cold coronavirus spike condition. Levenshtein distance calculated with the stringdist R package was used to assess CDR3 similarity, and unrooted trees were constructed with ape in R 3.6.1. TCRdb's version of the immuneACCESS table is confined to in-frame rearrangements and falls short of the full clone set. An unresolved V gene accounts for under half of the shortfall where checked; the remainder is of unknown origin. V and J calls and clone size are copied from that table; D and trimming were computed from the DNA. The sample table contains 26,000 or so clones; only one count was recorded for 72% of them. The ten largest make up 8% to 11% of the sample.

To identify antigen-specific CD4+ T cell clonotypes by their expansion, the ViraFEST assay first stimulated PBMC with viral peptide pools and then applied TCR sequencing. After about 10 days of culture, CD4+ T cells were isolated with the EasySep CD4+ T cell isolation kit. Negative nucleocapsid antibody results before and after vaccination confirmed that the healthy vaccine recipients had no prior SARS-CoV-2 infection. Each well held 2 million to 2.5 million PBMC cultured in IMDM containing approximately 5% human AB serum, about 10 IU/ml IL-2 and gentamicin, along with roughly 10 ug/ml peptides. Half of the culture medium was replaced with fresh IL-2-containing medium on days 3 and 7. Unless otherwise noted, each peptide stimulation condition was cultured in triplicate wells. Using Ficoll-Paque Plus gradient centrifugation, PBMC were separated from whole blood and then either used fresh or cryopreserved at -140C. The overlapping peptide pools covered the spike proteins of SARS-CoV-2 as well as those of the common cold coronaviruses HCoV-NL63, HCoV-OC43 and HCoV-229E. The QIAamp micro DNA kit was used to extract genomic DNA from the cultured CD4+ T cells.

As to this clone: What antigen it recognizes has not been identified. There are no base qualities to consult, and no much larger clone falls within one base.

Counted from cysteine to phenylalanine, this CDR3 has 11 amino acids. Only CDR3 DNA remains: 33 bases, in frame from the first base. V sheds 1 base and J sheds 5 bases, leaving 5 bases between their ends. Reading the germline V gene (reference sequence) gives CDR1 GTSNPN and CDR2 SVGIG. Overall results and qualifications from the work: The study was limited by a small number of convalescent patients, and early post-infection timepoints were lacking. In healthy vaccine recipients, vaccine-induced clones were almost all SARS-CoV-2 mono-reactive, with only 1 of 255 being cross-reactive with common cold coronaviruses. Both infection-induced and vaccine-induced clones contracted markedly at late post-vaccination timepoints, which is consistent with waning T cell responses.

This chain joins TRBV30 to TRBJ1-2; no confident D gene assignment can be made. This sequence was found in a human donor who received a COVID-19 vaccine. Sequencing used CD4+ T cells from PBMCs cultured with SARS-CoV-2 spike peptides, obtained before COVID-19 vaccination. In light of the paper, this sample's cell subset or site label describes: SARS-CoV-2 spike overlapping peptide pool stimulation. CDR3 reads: CAWSDGYGYTF. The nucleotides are TGTGCCTGGAGTGACGGATATGGCTACACCTTC.